This TCR beta chain was identified during a study of blood T cells in healthy people across ages. Overall study context: Per two T cells, about one barcoded beta molecule was captured through template switching.

PCR was performed a second time for about 7 to 12 cycles using a sample-barcoded 5' primer and a J-beta primer mix. TCRdb fed the 5' RACE reads into MiXCR, producing one record per CDR3 protein. The sample includes roughly 1.5 million distinct CDR3 sequences, 35% to 45% of them seen just once. Germline loops: CDR1 MNHEY, CDR2 SVGEGT. The J segment lost 11 bases and the V segment lost 6 bases, leaving 19 bases of the junction unmatched. The CDR3 is made up of 16 amino acids. The sample providers were healthy Caucasian people from Russia, aged roughly 6 to 95. The chain recombines TRBV6-2 or TRBV6-3 with TRBJ2-5; 9 bases are a match to TRBD1. The source of this sequence is a woman between 18 and 29 years old in good health. Source material: blood. CDR3: CASRMTGTGTYNEQYF. CDR3 nucleotide sequence: TGTGCCAGCAGAATGACCGGGACAGGGACCTACAATGAGCAGTACTTC.